This T cell receptor beta chain was retrieved from a study of cytomegalovirus exposure and HLA in healthy donors. The CDR3 spans 14 residues. Some clones are missing from TCRdb's copy, which holds only in-frame ones; the method was immunoSEQ multiplex PCR. The sample has more than 80,000 clones, about 96% seen once; the top ten hold approximately 1.4%. This sequence was found in a young woman in good health and CMV-seronegative. The chain carries TRBV21-1 and TRBJ2-6; the DNA was not compared with TRBD2, the D call given in the table. TRBV21-1 is designated a pseudogene. Sample: PBMCs. The CDR3 DNA sequence: TGTGCCAGCAGCAAAGTGCGTGGGGCCAACGTCCTGACTTTC. Translated: CASSKVRGANVLTF.